This TCR beta chain appears in the sequencing data of a study of T-cell reconstitution after alpha-beta-depleted transplantation in children. Study results and caveats: After transplant, at about two months, alpha-beta T cells were reportedly derived from several hundred expanded graft clones.

This clonotype came up many times. What it recognizes is unknown. The germline V gene encodes CDR1 SGHRS and CDR2 YFSETQ. There are 14 residues in the CDR3. The V gene end was trimmed by 9 bases and the J gene end by 5 bases; junction bases not matched to a gene: 7. Library preparation (for TCRbeta) was performed with unique molecular identifiers. TCRdb re-analysed the PCR reads in MiXCR, keeping a single row per CDR3 protein. This sample has 700,000 or so distinct CDR3 sequences, with around 14% found just once. The sequence was obtained from a girl aged 2-10 years with congenital amegakaryocytic thrombocytopenia, due to receive a stem cell transplant. The genes are TRBV5-1 and TRBJ2-1; 11 bases map to TRBD2. The sample here was PBMCs, taken before TCRalphabeta/CD19-depleted stem cell transplant. The DNA of the CDR3 is TGCGCCACAGCCGGGACTAGCGGCCACAATGAGCAGTTCTTC. This encodes CATAGTSGHNEQFF.